This T cell receptor beta chain was found in a study of immune evolution from preneoplasia to lung adenocarcinoma. Using immunoSEQ multiplex PCR, the repertoire was profiled, and TCRdb retains in-frame clones only, with some absent. The sample has tens of thousands of clones, more than 60% seen once. The receptor was isolated from a person between 60 and 69 years old with lung adenocarcinoma. The material sequenced was FFPE invasive lung adenocarcinoma tissue.

CDR3 residues: CSVERQASFNEQFF. The CDR3 nucleotides are TGCAGCGTTGAACGGCAGGCTTCCTTTAATGAGCAGTTCTTC. V and J are TRBV29-1 and TRBJ2-1; D is unclear. The germline V gene has CDR1 SQVTM and CDR2 ANQGSEA. Trimming cost V 2 bases and J 7 bases, with 15 bases left between them. The CDR3 contains 14 residues.